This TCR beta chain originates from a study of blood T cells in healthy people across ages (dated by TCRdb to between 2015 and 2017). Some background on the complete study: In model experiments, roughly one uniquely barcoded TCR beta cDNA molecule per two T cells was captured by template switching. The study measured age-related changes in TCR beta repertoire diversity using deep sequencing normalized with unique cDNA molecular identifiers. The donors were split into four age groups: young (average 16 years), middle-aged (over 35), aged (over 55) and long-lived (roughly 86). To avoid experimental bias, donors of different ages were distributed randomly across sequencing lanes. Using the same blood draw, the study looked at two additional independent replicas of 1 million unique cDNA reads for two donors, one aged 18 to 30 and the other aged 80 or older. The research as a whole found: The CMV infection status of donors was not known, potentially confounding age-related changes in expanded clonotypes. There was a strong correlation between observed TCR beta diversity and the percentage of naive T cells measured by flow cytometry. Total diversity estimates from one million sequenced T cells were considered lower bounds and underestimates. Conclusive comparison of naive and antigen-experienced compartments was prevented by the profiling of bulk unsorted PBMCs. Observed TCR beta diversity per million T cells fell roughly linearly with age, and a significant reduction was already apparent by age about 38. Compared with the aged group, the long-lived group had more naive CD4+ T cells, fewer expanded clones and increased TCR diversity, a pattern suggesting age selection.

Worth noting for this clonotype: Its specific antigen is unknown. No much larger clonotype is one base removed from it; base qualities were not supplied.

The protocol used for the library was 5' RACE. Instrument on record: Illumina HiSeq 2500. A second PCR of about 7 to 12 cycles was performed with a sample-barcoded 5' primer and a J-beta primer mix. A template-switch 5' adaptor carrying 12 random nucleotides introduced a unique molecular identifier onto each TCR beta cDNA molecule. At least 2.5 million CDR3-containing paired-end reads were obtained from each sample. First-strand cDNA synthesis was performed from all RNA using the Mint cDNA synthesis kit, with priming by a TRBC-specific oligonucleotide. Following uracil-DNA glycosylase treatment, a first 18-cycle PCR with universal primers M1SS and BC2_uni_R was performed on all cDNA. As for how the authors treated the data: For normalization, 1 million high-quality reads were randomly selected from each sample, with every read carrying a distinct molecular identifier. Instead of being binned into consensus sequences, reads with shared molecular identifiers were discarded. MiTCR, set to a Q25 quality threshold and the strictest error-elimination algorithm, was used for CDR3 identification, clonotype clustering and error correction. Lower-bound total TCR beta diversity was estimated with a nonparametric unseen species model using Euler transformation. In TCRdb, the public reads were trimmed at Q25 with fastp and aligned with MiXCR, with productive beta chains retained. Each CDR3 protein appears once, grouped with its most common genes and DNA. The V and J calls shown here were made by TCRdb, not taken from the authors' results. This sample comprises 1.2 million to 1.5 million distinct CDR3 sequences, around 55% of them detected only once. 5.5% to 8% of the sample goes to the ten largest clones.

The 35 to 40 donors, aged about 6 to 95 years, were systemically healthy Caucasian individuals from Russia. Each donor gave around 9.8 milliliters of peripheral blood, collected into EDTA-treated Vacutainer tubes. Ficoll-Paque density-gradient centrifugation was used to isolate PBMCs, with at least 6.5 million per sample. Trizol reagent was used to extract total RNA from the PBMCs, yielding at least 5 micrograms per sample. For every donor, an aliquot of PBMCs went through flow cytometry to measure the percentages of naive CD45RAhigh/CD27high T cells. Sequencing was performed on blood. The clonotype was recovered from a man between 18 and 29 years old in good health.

The bases read TGTGCCATCAGGGGCGGGGGGGTCACAGATACGCAGTATTTT. This sequence encodes CAIRGGGVTDTQYF. The chain is assembled from TRBV10-3 and TRBJ2-3; the central 9 bases match TRBD2. The CDR3, cysteine through phenylalanine, is 14 amino acids long. Just CDR3 DNA is preserved here, 42 bases in frame from base 1. Reading the germline V gene gives CDR1 ENHRY and CDR2 SYGVKD. V has 6 bases trimmed and J has 2 bases trimmed; junction bases matching no gene number 3.